This record looks at one TCR beta chain sequence and its context. It lacks a known antigen. Qualities for individual bases were not recorded, and no much larger clone is one base off. For CDR1 and CDR2, the germline V gene lists MGHRA and YSYEKL. From V the trimming removes 4 bases and from J it removes 5 bases, while the gene matches leave 11 bases of the junction unaccounted for. Reading from cysteine to phenylalanine, the CDR3 counts 16 amino acids. Kept here is only the CDR3 DNA, which spans 48 bases and is read in frame from base 1. The immunoSEQ Assay, a bias-controlled multiplex PCR, was used to amplify TCRbeta CDR3 regions from genomic DNA. Regarding the original processing steps: Within the assay, amplification of reference gene primers was used to estimate how many nucleated cells each sample contained. To quantify the absolute abundance of each unique TCRbeta CDR3 rearrangement, sequence reads were collapsed and filtered. For each sample, productive Simpson clonality was calculated as the square root of Simpson's diversity index over productive rearrangements. Not all clones reach the TCRdb copy of this immuneACCESS table, which keeps in-frame sequences only. Checked studies attribute under half of the gap to unresolved V genes and leave the rest unexplained. The DNA gave D and trimming, while V, J and clone size come from that table. The sample profile shows about 15,000 clones; 80% of them were found once. Jointly, the top ten make up about 16% of the sample.

The data were obtained in a study of blood T cell repertoires in COVID-19 (dated by TCRdb to 2020 to 2022). Study-wide context: Samples from collaborators originated in the United States, Italy and Spain and spanned both the acute and convalescent phases of COVID-19. The prospective study material was composed of cDNA or gDNA derived from T cells, B-cell-depleted T cells, or PBMCs. Deeply sampled blood TCRbeta repertoires from subjects exposed to, actively infected with, or recovered from COVID-19 were included in the dataset. The repertoires were made available in a free public database intended to serve as a resource for research on the immune response to SARS-CoV-2. Samples were obtained from the ongoing ImmuneRACE study (first 160 participants) and from 950 to 1,500 subjects provided by 6 global collaborators. Nearly every sample came with metadata listing a de-identified subject ID, COVID-19 status, age in years and sex. Where HLA class I and class II types were available, the types were taken from metadata supplied by the sample provider, not from assay-based typing.

Results and caveats for the whole study, not just this receptor: The amount of clinical and demographic metadata varied by source and participant and was provided uncurated.

Whole blood was collected in K2EDTA tubes by collaborating institutions according to the institutions' own protocols. Collaborator samples were shipped for TCRbeta analysis as frozen whole blood, isolated PBMCs, or DNA extracted from either sample type. The sequence was collected from a human donor in a cohort sampled during active COVID-19. The sequencing input was peripheral blood. This chain is built from TRBV4-1 and TRBJ1-5; 7 nucleotides in the junction match TRBD1. CDR3 sequence: CASSPTGNTGDQPQHF. Here is the DNA: TGCGCCAGCAGCCCGACAGGGAATACCGGGGATCAGCCCCAGCATTTT.